What follows are 20 T cell receptor beta chains derived from one specimen sequenced in a study of shared clonotypes between healthy human individuals. The naive CD8 population came from CD45RO-negative cells selected for CCR7, without terminally differentiated effector memory CD45RA+ cells. Here immunoSEQ multiplex PCR was the method, and the copy in TCRdb shows in-frame clones only, minus some. The data contain some 2,100,000 clones, 85% to 95% of them singletons. The sequencing sample was made of naive CD8+ T cells from PBMCs. The receptors were sampled from a young man in good health. Some clones in this sample may be carry-over from other donors' samples.

The V and J genes are TRBV2 and TRBJ2-7; D is undetermined. The CDR3 totals 14 residues. V was shortened by 2 bases and J by 3 bases, with 11 bases between the two germline ends. CDR1 is SNHLY, CDR2 FYNNEI, per germline. In nucleotides, the CDR3 is TGTGCCAGCAGTGAATTCGGTGCCGGCTACGAGCAGTACTTC. Residues: CASSEFGAGYEQYF.

The gene calls are TRBV4-1 and TRBJ2-5; no clear D gene. This CDR3 is built from 15 residues. Trimming took off 0 bases at V and 0 bases at J, with 8 bases between the two ends. CDR1 and CDR2 (germline): MGHRA, YSYEKL. CDR3 sequence: CASSQEGRYQETQYF. The CDR3 DNA is TGCGCCAGCAGCCAAGAGGGCAGATACCAAGAGACCCAGTACTTC.

With regard to this clone: Other DNA variants within this sample encode the same CDR3. The chain has TRBV20-1 and TRBJ2-7; the D is unclear. Deletions cut 1 base from V and 3 bases from J, with 1 base between. The germline V gene encodes CDR1 DFQATT and CDR2 SNEGSKA (reference sequence). This CDR3 is built from 10 residues. The CDR3 is CSARGYEQYF. DNA of the CDR3: TGCAGTGCTAGAGGCTACGAGCAGTACTTC.

J is TRBJ1-1 and V is TRBV4-1; no clear D. CDR3 length: 16 residues. CDR1 and CDR2 from the germline V gene are MGHRA and YSYEKL. Trimming cost V 4 bases and J 6 bases, with 21 bases left between them. The CDR3 spells CASSPRRAGGLAEAFF. As DNA, the CDR3 is TGCGCCAGCAGCCCGCGAAGGGCCGGCGGTTTGGCTGAAGCTTTCTTT.

The chain joins TRBV27 to TRBJ1-5; D not resolved. V dropped 7 bases and J dropped 3 bases, with 16 bases sitting between them. There are 15 residues in the CDR3. Germline lookup yields CDR1 MNHEY and CDR2 SMNVEV (reference sequence). Here the CDR3 reads CASTPSWRVNQPQHF. CDR3 nucleotides: TGTGCCAGCACCCCATCGTGGAGGGTCAATCAGCCCCAGCATTTT.

V and J are TRBV7-3 and TRBJ2-3; D may be TRBD2 (5 bases). Germline V gene data show CDR1 as SGHTA and CDR2 as FQGTGA. This CDR3 contains 14 residues. V was cut by 5 bases and J by 1 base, with 10 bases left in between. CDR3 bases: TGTGCCAGCAGCCAGGCCGGGGGCACAGATACGCAGTATTTT. Its protein product is CASSQAGGTDTQYF. The full variable domain, in which reference TRBV7-3 and TRBJ2-3 provide the parts outside the CDR3, is GAGVSQTPSNKVTEKGKYVELRCDPISGHTALYWYRQSLGQGPEFLIYFQGTGAADDSGLPNDRFFAVRPEGSVSTLKIQRTERGDSAVYLCASSQAGGTDTQYFGPGTRLTVL.

The chain carries TRBV4-1 and TRBJ1-2; D is unclear. The CDR3 is made up of 15 amino acids. Germline loops: CDR1 MGHRA, CDR2 YSYEKL. Trimming shortened V by 2 bases and J by 2 bases, and 12 bases separated the two germline ends. CDR3 region: CASSQQLTPNYGYTF. CDR3 bases: TGCGCCAGCAGCCAACAGCTGACCCCAAACTATGGCTACACCTTC.

The chain recombines TRBV28 with TRBJ2-1; TRBD2 aligns across 9 bases. Germline V gene sequence: CDR1 MDHEN, CDR2 SYDVKM. J lost 9 bases, V lost 5 bases, and 11 bases had no gene match. This CDR3 is 15 amino acids long. The CDR3 reads CASSGTGTSFGEQFF. The DNA of the CDR3 is TGTGCCAGCAGTGGCACCGGGACTAGCTTTGGTGAGCAGTTCTTC. The complete variable domain, with remaining parts taken from reference TRBV28 and TRBJ2-1, reads DVKVTQSSRYLVKRTGEKVFLECVQDMDHENMFWYRQDPGLGLRLIYFSYDVKMKEKGDIPEGYSVSREKKERFSLILESASTNQTSMYLCASSGTGTSFGEQFFGPGTRLTVL.

The genes are TRBV2 and TRBJ2-7; D is undetermined. This CDR3 has 14 amino acids. The germline V and J ends were trimmed by 3 bases and 4 bases, with 13 bases remaining between them. Germline CDR1 SNHLY, CDR2 FYNNEI. CDR3 sequence (DNA): TGTGCCAGCAGTGAGGGTCTGAAATCTTACGAGCAGTACTTC. Translated, it gives CASSEGLKSYEQYF.

The chain links TRBV6-1 to TRBJ1-3; maybe TRBD1 (6 bases). V was cut by 8 bases and J by 6 bases, with 11 bases left in between. CDR3 length: 12 amino acids. CDR1 and CDR2 from the germline V gene are MNHNS and SASEGT. The CDR3 nucleotides are TGTGCCAGCTACAGGGACAAAAACACCATATATTTT. Translating it yields CASYRDKNTIYF.

This chain uses TRBV7-2 with TRBJ2-1; TRBD2 is a possible D gene (5 bases). From germline, CDR1 is SGHTA and CDR2 FQGNSA. The V gene lost 5 bases and the J gene lost 8 bases, with 10 bases spanning the gap. The CDR3 spans 12 residues. In nucleotides, the CDR3 is TGTGCCAGCAGCACTAGATCCCATGAGCAGTTCTTC. Its protein product is CASSTRSHEQFF. Full variable domain (missing parts from reference TRBV7-2 and TRBJ2-1): GAGVSQSPSNKVTEKGKDVELRCDPISGHTALYWYRQSLGQGLEFLIYFQGNSAPDKSGLPSDRFSAERTGGSVSTLTIQRTQQEDSAVYLCASSTRSHEQFFGPGTRLTVL.

Note on this clone: The same CDR3 can be traced to other DNA sequences in this sample. The rearrangement links TRBV28 to TRBJ1-5; D possibly corresponds to TRBD1 (5 bases). Trimming took off 3 bases at V and 3 bases at J, with 9 bases between the two ends. The germline V gene has CDR1 MDHEN and CDR2 SYDVKM. This CDR3 spans 14 amino acids. The CDR3 sequence is CASSFGGFNQPQHF. DNA for the CDR3: TGTGCCAGCAGTTTCGGGGGTTTCAATCAGCCCCAGCATTTT.

The chain has TRBV7-2 and TRBJ2-7, with 9 bases aligning to TRBD2. The CDR3 has 15 residues. Germline V gene lookup returns CDR1 SGHTA and CDR2 FQGNSA. The J segment lost 0 bases and the V segment lost 3 bases, leaving 3 bases of the junction unmatched. The CDR3 sequence: CASSLTSGISYEQYF. In DNA, the CDR3 is TGTGCCAGCAGCTTGACTAGCGGAATCTCCTACGAGCAGTACTTC.

The chain links TRBV14 to TRBJ2-1, with a tentative D call TRBD2 (6 bases). Trimming shortened V by 1 base and J by 7 bases, and 11 bases separated the two germline ends. The CDR3 is 14 residues long. Germline V gives CDR1 SGHDN, CDR2 FVKESK. Here the CDR3 DNA reads TGTGCCAGCAGCCAAGCGGGACGGGGGAATGAGCAGTTCTTC. This translates into CASSQAGRGNEQFF.

The chain couples TRBV11-2 to TRBJ2-3; D is undetermined. Trimming left V 2 bases short and J 2 bases short, with 14 bases between. CDR3 length equals 16 residues. CDR1 is SGHAT, CDR2 FQNNGV, per germline. The CDR3 is CASSLRRSGPTDTQYF. The CDR3, as DNA: TGTGCCAGCAGCTTACGGCGGTCAGGACCCACAGATACGCAGTATTTT.

About this clone: Other nucleotide sequences from this sample produce the same CDR3. The rearrangement links TRBV27 to TRBJ2-7, with TRBD2 matching over 14 bases. The CDR3 length is 15 residues. The germline CDR1 and CDR2 sequences are MNHEY and SMNVEV (reference sequence). V was clipped by 5 bases and J by 7 bases; unmatched bases: 7. The CDR3 coding sequence is TGTGCCAGCAGTCCCGGGACTAGCGGGAGAGGAGAGCAGTACTTC. Its protein product is CASSPGTSGRGEQYF.

This chain connects TRBV29-1 to TRBJ2-2; TRBD1 aligns across 7 bases. The germline V gene has CDR1 SQVTM and CDR2 ANQGSEA. The CDR3 loop spans 15 amino acids. J was trimmed by 1 base and V by 6 bases; bases with no gene match: 8. Here the CDR3 reads CSVFDREMNTGELFF. CDR3 nucleotides: TGCAGCGTATTCGACAGGGAAATGAACACCGGGGAGCTGTTTTTT.

V is TRBV15 and J is TRBJ2-5; TRBD1 matches at 9 bases. Trimming cost V 3 bases and J 5 bases; bases outside gene matches: 7. CDR3 length: 15 amino acids. CDR1 and CDR2 (germline): LNHNV, YYDKDF (reference sequence). The CDR3 protein is CATSSWGDRVETQYF. The DNA of the CDR3 is TGTGCCACCAGCAGCTGGGGGGACAGGGTTGAGACCCAGTACTTC.

The V call is TRBV7-8, the J call TRBJ1-5; 12 bases map to TRBD1. The CDR3 loop spans 16 amino acids. Trimming at V came to 8 bases and at J to 7 bases, leaving 12 bases not matched to a gene. CDR1 SGHVS and CDR2 FQNEAQ come from the germline V gene. Here the CDR3 DNA reads TGTGCCAGCCTAAGTTCCCGGGACAGGGGGCGACAGCCCCAGCATTTT. It codes for CASLSSRDRGRQPQHF.

The chain couples TRBV27 to TRBJ1-1; D uncertain. Germline CDR1 is MNHEY and CDR2 is SMNVEV (reference sequence). V was pared by 8 bases and J by 2 bases, with 12 bases between. The CDR3 covers 13 residues. The CDR3 is CASVGGLNTEAFF. The CDR3 DNA reads TGTGCCAGCGTAGGCGGGTTAAACACTGAAGCTTTCTTT.